This T cell receptor beta chain was documented in a study of Ad26.COV2.S vaccination and SARS-CoV-2 variants. Study-wide results and limits: Spike-specific responses of CD8+ and CD4+ T cells were reported to display substantial breadth after vaccination. People who got the vaccine had more spike-specific TCR breadth than people who got placebo.

As to this clone: What it recognizes is unknown.

Germline V CDR1 and CDR2: LGHDT, YNNKEL (reference sequence). V was trimmed by 1 base and J by 13 bases, leaving 17 bases between them. The CDR3 length is 14 residues. Sequencing used immunoSEQ multiplex PCR; TCRdb keeps in-frame clones, though not all of them. The profile shows about 470,000 clones, around 91% of them singletons. Indicated treatment: roughly 20 received Ad26.COV2.S at low or high dose, single or two shots; roughly five received placebo; per-sample allocation not given. Each sample was drawn 63 days after the first injection (of vaccine or placebo). The study used a vaccine consisting of an Ad26 vector that expressed Wuhan-strain SARS-CoV-2 spike.

The sequence was obtained from a person between 18 and 65 years old who received the Ad26.COV2.S COVID-19 vaccine or a placebo. The chain joins TRBV3-1 (or the pseudogene TRBV3-2) to TRBJ2-4; weak D call: TRBD1 (6 bases). The sample consisted of peripheral blood, taken in a trial of Ad26.COV2.S vaccine versus placebo. CDR3 protein: CASSQAHRDMLQYF. The CDR3 nucleotides read TGTGCCAGCAGCCAAGCCCACCGGGACATGCTCCAGTACTTC.